The 21 T cell receptor beta chains given below trace back to one sample, sequenced in a study of human CD8 memory T cell subsets. TCR beta libraries were made by UMI-labeled 5' RACE. TCRdb reprocessed the 5' RACE reads, keeping one entry per CDR3 protein, no DNA. Its table records some 9,600 distinct CDR3 sequences. Sequenced material: CD8+ stem-like memory T cells (TSCM and TCM) sorted from PBMCs. As for subset: stem-like memory CD8 T cells (TSTEM), CCR7+ PD-1- TIGIT-. Source of these receptors: a human donor in good health.

The chain couples TRBV12-5 to TRBJ1-1. Germline-derived CDR1 and CDR2 are LGHNT and FRNRAP. The CDR3 contains 12 residues. CDR3 in amino acids: CASALSNTEAFF.

V is TRBV28 and J is TRBJ2-3; TCRdb's assignment of TRBD2 cannot be checked, as there is no DNA. Germline CDR1 is MDHEN and CDR2 is SYDVKM. The CDR3 runs to 14 residues. The CDR3 is CASSFSGGIDTQYF. Full variable domain (outside the CDR3, taken from reference TRBV28 and TRBJ2-3): DVKVTQSSRYLVKRTGEKVFLECVQDMDHENMFWYRQDPGLGLRLIYFSYDVKMKEKGDIPEGYSVSREKKERFSLILESASTNQTSMYLCASSFSGGIDTQYFGPGTRLTVL.

CDR3 protein: CASSAWGDTDTQYF. The chain recombines TRBV6-1 with TRBJ2-3; TCRdb returns TRBD2, unconfirmable since there is no DNA. CDR1 is MNHNS and CDR2 is SASEGT in the germline V gene. This CDR3 has 14 amino acids.

This clonotype is medium-sized by frequency. The rearrangement uses TRBV15 and TRBJ2-2. Germline lookup yields CDR1 LNHNV and CDR2 YYDKDF (reference sequence). CDR3 size: 16 residues. This chain's CDR3 is CATSSEGRMGTGELFF.

The genes are TRBV29-1 and TRBJ2-7. CDR3 length equals 13 residues. CDR1 is SQVTM, CDR2 ANQGSEA, per germline. The CDR3 loop is CSVSSATNYEQYF.

The CDR3 sequence: CASSNFPGTEAFF. This rearrangement joins TRBV28 to TRBJ1-1; there is no DNA to check the TCRdb D call of TRBD1. There are 13 residues in the CDR3. Germline V gene lookup returns CDR1 MDHEN and CDR2 SYDVKM.

According to its frequency, this clonotype is medium-sized. The gene calls are TRBV29-1 and TRBJ1-1. The CDR3 length is 14 residues. Germline lookup yields CDR1 SQVTM and CDR2 ANQGSEA. CDR3 region: CSVARGPENTEAFF.

The V call is TRBV4-1, the J call TRBJ2-3; TCRdb selects TRBD1, and the lack of DNA leaves this call unchecked. The CDR3 is 15 amino acids. Germline V CDR1 and CDR2: MGHRA, YSYEKL. The CDR3 spells CASSQGTGSTDTQYF.

The rearrangement links TRBV28 to TRBJ1-1. Per germline, CDR1 MDHEN and CDR2 SYDVKM. CDR3 size: 12 residues. The CDR3 here is CASSTLSPEAFF. Full variable domain (remainder filled in from reference TRBV28 and TRBJ1-1): DVKVTQSSRYLVKRTGEKVFLECVQDMDHENMFWYRQDPGLGLRLIYFSYDVKMKEKGDIPEGYSVSREKKERFSLILESASTNQTSMYLCASSTLSPEAFFGQGTRLTVV.

This chain joins TRBV7-9 and TRBJ2-1; the TRBD2 assignment by TCRdb is unverifiable without DNA. Germline V gene sequence: CDR1 SEHNR, CDR2 FQNEAQ (reference sequence). CDR3 size: 15 residues. CDR3 protein: CASSPTSGRTNEQFF.

The J gene is TRBJ2-7, the V gene TRBV4-3; TCRdb selects TRBD2, and the lack of DNA leaves this call unchecked. Germline V gene lookup returns CDR1 LGHNA and CDR2 YSLEER. The CDR3 consists of 15 residues. CDR3 in amino acids: CASSQGLADYYEQYF.

Frequency places this clonotype as medium-sized. The gene calls are TRBV25-1 and TRBJ2-7; TCRdb names TRBD1, which stays unverified in the absence of DNA. Germline CDR1 and CDR2: MGHDK and SYGVNS. CDR3 length: 12 amino acids. The CDR3 region is CASSSRDYEQYF.

By frequency, this clonotype is medium-sized. The gene calls are TRBV15 and TRBJ1-6. Germline lookup yields CDR1 LNHNV and CDR2 YYDKDF (reference sequence). This CDR3 comprises 13 residues. This chain's CDR3 is CATSRVAGSPLHF.

This clonotype is identified as medium-sized (0.01 to 0.1%) from frequency. The J gene is TRBJ2-3, the V gene TRBV6-1; TCRdb's D call of TRBD2 is untestable without DNA. This CDR3 comprises 17 residues. From germline, CDR1 is MNHNS and CDR2 SASEGT. The CDR3 reads CASSEWGEGVSTDTQYF.

The CDR3 loop is CATSDGVNNEQFF. V usage is TRBV24-1 and J usage is TRBJ2-1. The CDR3 length is 13 residues. The germline V gene encodes CDR1 KGHDR and CDR2 SFDVKD.

This chain connects TRBV7-9 to TRBJ2-5; without DNA, the TCRdb call of TRBD2 cannot be checked. Germline V gene data show CDR1 as SEHNR and CDR2 as FQNEAQ (reference sequence). The CDR3 length is 19 residues. CDR3 residues: CASSLSGLAGGAWLETQYF. Variable domain in full (rest from reference TRBV7-9 and TRBJ2-5): DTGVSQNPRHKITKRGQNVTFRCDPISEHNRLYWYRQTLGQGPEFLTYFQNEAQLEKSRLLSDRFSAERPKGSFSTLEIQRTEQGDSAMYLCASSLSGLAGGAWLETQYFGPGTRLLVL.

The V call is TRBV7-3, the J call TRBJ2-7; TCRdb calls TRBD2, which cannot be checked without DNA. The CDR3 length is 13 residues. CDR1 and CDR2 (germline): SGHTA, FQGTGA. CDR3 sequence reads: CASSLGTSGEQYF.

The chain couples TRBV20-1 to TRBJ2-1; lacking DNA, the TRBD1 call made by TCRdb goes unchecked. The CDR3 is 16 amino acids. The germline gives CDR1 DFQATT, CDR2 SNEGSKA (reference sequence). The CDR3 sequence: CSARDRSHSTYNEQFF.

The chain joins TRBV7-9 to TRBJ2-7; the TRBD1 assignment by TCRdb is unverifiable without DNA. The CDR3 spans 15 residues. In germline, CDR1 is SEHNR, CDR2 FQNEAQ (reference sequence). The CDR3 sequence: CASSPVGSQGYEQYF.

This clonotype ranks as medium-sized in terms of frequency. The chain employs TRBV28 and TRBJ1-2; as DNA is missing, the TRBD1 call by TCRdb cannot be tested. CDR1 and CDR2 (germline): MDHEN, SYDVKM. The CDR3 loop spans 14 amino acids. The CDR3 sequence: CASRELASNYGYTF.

The chain combines TRBV5-1 with TRBJ2-7. The germline V gene has CDR1 SGHRS and CDR2 YFSETQ. This CDR3 has 14 amino acids. CDR3 loop: CASSLGHLSYEQYF.